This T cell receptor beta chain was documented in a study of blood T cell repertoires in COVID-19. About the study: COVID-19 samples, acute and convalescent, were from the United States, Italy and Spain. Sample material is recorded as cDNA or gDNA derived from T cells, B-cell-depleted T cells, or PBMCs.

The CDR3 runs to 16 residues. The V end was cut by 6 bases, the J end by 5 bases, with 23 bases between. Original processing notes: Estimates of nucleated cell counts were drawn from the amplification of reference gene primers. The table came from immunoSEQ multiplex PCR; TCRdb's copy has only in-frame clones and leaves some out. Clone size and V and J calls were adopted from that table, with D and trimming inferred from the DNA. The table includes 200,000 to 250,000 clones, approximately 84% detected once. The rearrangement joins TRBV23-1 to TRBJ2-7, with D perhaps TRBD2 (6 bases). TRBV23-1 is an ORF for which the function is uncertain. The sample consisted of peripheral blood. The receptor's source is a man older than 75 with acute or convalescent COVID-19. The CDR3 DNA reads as TGCGCCAGCAGATCTGAAGGCATGCGGGGAAACGACGAGCAGTACTTC. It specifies CASRSEGMRGNDEQYF.